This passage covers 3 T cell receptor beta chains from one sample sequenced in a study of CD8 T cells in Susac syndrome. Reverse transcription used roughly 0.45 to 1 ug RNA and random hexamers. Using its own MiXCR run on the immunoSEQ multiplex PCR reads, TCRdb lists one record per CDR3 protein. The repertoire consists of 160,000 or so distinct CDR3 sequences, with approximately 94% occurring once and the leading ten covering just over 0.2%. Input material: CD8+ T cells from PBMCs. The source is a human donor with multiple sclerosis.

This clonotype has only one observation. CDR3 amino acids: CASSEVAEAFF. In nucleotides, the CDR3 is TGTGCCAGCAGTGAGGTAGCTGAAGCTTTCTTT. J is TRBJ1-1 and V is TRBV2; D not certain. V dropped 3 bases and J dropped 6 bases, with 5 bases sitting between them. This CDR3 region has 11 residues. The V gene's germline CDR1 is SNHLY and CDR2 FYNNEI.

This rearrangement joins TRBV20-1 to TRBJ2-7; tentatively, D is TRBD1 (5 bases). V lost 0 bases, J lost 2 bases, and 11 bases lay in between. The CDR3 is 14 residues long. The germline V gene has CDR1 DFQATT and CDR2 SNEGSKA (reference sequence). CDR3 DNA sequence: TGCAGTGCTAGAGAGCAGGGTAAGGCCTACGAGCAGTACTTC. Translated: CSAREQGKAYEQYF.

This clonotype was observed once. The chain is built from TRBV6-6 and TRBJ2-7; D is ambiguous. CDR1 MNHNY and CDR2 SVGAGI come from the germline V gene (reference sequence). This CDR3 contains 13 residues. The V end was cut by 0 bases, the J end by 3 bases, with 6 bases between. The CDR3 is CASSYSLDYEQYF. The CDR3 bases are TGTGCCAGCAGTTACTCGTTGGACTACGAGCAGTACTTC.